This TCR beta chain originates from a study of human T cells and chemical hapten exposure. Study-level background: Diphenylcyclopropenone doses were given weekly to the scalps of patients across the roughly 24-week study. Alopecia areata, totalis or universalis was found in mostly female patients.

TCRdb reanalysed the RACE reads using MiXCR and keeps one entry per CDR3 protein. The sample records tens of thousands of distinct CDR3 sequences, roughly 10% being singletons. Sample time point: patch test 3, about 24 weeks after DPC sensitization. Treatment denoted: therapeutic diphenylcyclopropenone sensitization with weekly scalp DPC. This clonotype was recorded a few times. This CDR3 region has 13 residues. V lost 4 bases to trimming and J lost 6 bases; unmatched junction nucleotides: 5. The germline CDR1 and CDR2 sequences are MNHEY and SMNVEV (reference sequence). This rearrangement joins TRBV27 to TRBJ2-7; TRBD2 matches at 8 bases. This sample comprised whole blood, obtained in connection with sensitization to the hapten diphenylcyclopropenone (DPC). The receptor's source is a woman aged 50 to 60 with alopecia areata. Some clones in this sample may be carry-over from other donors' samples. This CDR3 is CASSSAGGVEQYF. The DNA of the CDR3 is TGTGCCAGCAGTTCCGCGGGAGGTGTCGAGCAGTACTTC.